The sequence of this T cell receptor beta chain was determined in a study of radiation and T cells in renal cell carcinoma. Study-wide findings and caveats: From baseline, blood top tumor clonotypes peaked at 2 weeks post-radiation.

A word on this clone: Its antigen is not known.

Repertoires were generated with immunoSEQ multiplex PCR, while TCRdb's copy carries only in-frame clones and drops some. Of some 100,000 clones in the sample, 82% were seen once. Looked up from germline, CDR1 is MNHNS and CDR2 is SASEGT. The CDR3 consists of 13 residues. The germline V and J ends were trimmed by 10 bases and 0 bases, with 13 bases remaining between them. Time point here: baseline pretreatment blood. Treatment meaning: 15 Gy SBRT to primary tumor, nephrectomy 4 weeks later. This specimen was blood, taken from a patient whose treatment included radiotherapy and nephrectomy. This clonotype was obtained from a man in his fifties or sixties with renal cell carcinoma. This chain connects TRBV6-1 to TRBJ2-7, with a tentative D call TRBD2 (5 bases). The CDR3 loop reads CATEGSFSYEQYF. Here the CDR3 DNA reads TGTGCCACCGAGGGAAGTTTCTCCTACGAGCAGTACTTC.